This TCR beta chain was captured in a study of CD8+ T cells in alopecia areata. Whole-study context: Scoring of treated patients' severity used the percentage of affected scalp area. Findings and caveats of the study: Scalp specimens additionally yield sequences from normal skin's resident alphabeta T cells. Baseline CD8+ expansion's link to response remains uncertain, as there was one nonresponder. Clonality was higher in lesional than normal scalp, especially in alopecia totalis/universalis.

Documented treatment: oral pan-JAK inhibitor, 5-10 mg twice daily. Extracted RNA was reverse transcribed, and the resulting cDNA served as sequencing template. Profiling relied on immunoSEQ multiplex PCR, and the TCRdb table lists in-frame clones only, not all of them. The sample carries roughly 200,000 clones, more than 55% recorded once. The CDR3 length is 14 residues. The germline V and J ends were trimmed by 4 bases and 4 bases, with 13 bases remaining between them. The germline V gene has CDR1 KGHSH and CDR2 LQKENI. In the case of this clone: Its specificity is not known.

The chain is built from TRBV18 and TRBJ1-2, with D unclear. The sample here was CD4+ T cells sorted from blood, taken at week 4, from a patient treated with tofacitinib. The receptor was isolated from a human donor with alopecia areata. The CDR3 spells CASSLWTELYGYTF. The CDR3 coding sequence is TGTGCCAGCTCACTCTGGACCGAGCTCTATGGCTACACCTTC.